These 7 T cell receptor beta chains originate from one sample sequenced in a study of CD8+ T cells in alopecia areata. Documented treatment: oral pan-JAK inhibitor, 5-10 mg twice daily. Sequencing templates came from extracted RNA that was reverse transcribed into cDNA. Clones were sequenced by immunoSEQ multiplex PCR, and TCRdb holds only the in-frame ones, with some missing. The sample shows fewer than 150,000 clones, around four fifths of them seen only once. The sequences come from CD8+ T cells sorted from blood, collected at week 4, from a patient treated with tofacitinib. Receptors originate from a human donor with alopecia areata.

The CDR3 DNA reads TGTGCCAGCAGTTCATGGACAGGGGTTGTCATGAACACTGAAGCTTTCTTT. Residues: CASSSWTGVVMNTEAFF. This chain uses TRBV11-1 with TRBJ1-1; 9 bases fit TRBD1. The CDR3 extends over 17 amino acids. Trimming cost V 6 bases and J 0 bases; bases outside gene matches: 11. The germline CDR1 and CDR2 sequences are SGHAT and FQDESV (reference sequence).

The CDR3 loop is CASRSIYNEQFF. The CDR3 nucleotides are TGTGCCAGCAGATCCATCTACAATGAGCAGTTCTTC. The genes are TRBV7-9 and TRBJ2-1; D is ambiguous. Trimming left V 6 bases short and J 3 bases short, with 6 bases between. Germline CDR1 is SEHNR and CDR2 is FQNEAQ (reference sequence). The length of the CDR3 is 12 residues.

The chain couples TRBV4-1 to TRBJ2-1; D may be TRBD2 (6 bases). The CDR3 loop spans 14 amino acids. Germline lookup yields CDR1 MGHRA and CDR2 YSYEKL. Trimming took off 1 base at V and 10 bases at J, with 14 bases between the two ends. In nucleotides, the CDR3 is TGCGCCAGCAGCCAAGTCACCCTTAGCGGAGAGCAGTTCTTC. Translated: CASSQVTLSGEQFF.

The gene calls are TRBV5-1 and TRBJ2-1, with no clear D. CDR1 and CDR2 from the germline V gene are SGHRS and YFSETQ. Trimming cost V 4 bases and J 0 bases, with 11 bases left between them. The CDR3 contains 15 residues. CDR3 DNA: TGCGCCAGCAGCCGACATGAGAGCTCCTACAATGAGCAGTTCTTC. Residues: CASSRHESSYNEQFF.

This clone turned up a few times. The same CDR3 can be traced to other DNA sequences in this sample. The CDR3 sequence: CASSLGQGSYEQYF. The DNA of the CDR3 is TGTGCCAGCAGCTTGGGGCAGGGGTCCTACGAGCAGTACTTC. The V gene is TRBV5-6, the J gene TRBJ2-7; TRBD1 is a possible D gene (6 bases). The CDR3 extends over 14 amino acids. The V and J ends lost 0 bases and 1 base respectively, with 8 bases between them. CDR1 SGHDT and CDR2 YYEEEE come from the germline V gene.

The CDR3 spells CATRDSEGSTGELFF. CDR3 nucleotide sequence: TGTGCCACCAGAGACAGCGAAGGGAGCACCGGGGAGCTGTTTTTT. The genes are TRBV15 and TRBJ2-2, with D perhaps TRBD1 or TRBD2 (5 bases each). The V and J ends lost 6 bases and 4 bases respectively, with 15 bases between them. CDR3 length: 15 residues. In germline, CDR1 is LNHNV, CDR2 YYDKDF (reference sequence).

Worth noting for this clone: Other DNA variants within this sample encode the same CDR3. The chain couples TRBV7-9 to TRBJ2-7; D possibly matches TRBD1 or TRBD2 (5 bases each). This CDR3 region has 13 residues. Trimming removed 6 bases at V and 4 bases at J, with 13 bases between. Germline V lookup: CDR1 SEHNR, CDR2 FQNEAQ (reference sequence). CDR3 nucleotide sequence: TGTGCCAGCAGTCTGGGACCGAATTACGAGCAGTACTTC. Its protein is CASSLGPNYEQYF.